This T cell receptor (beta chain) appears in the sequencing data of a study of beta chain features in type 1 diabetes. The sequenced template was cDNA made from the entire isolated RNA. Approximately 1 million reads, on average, were obtained from stem cell-like memory T cell samples. Repertoires were generated with immunoSEQ multiplex PCR, while TCRdb's copy carries only in-frame clones and drops some. The data contain 15,000 to 20,000 clones, around 46% of them singletons. Study findings and constraints: At VDJ recombination sites, type 1 diabetes patients had fewer insertions and more deleted nucleotides. In comparison with healthy donors, patients had naive, central memory and Treg TCRB repertoires that appeared more similar. PCR could preferentially amplify shorter templates, alike in patients and controls.

About this clone itself: Antigen specificity is unknown.

V lost 4 bases and J lost 3; bases outside the gene matches: 5. CDR1 is SGHRS and CDR2 is YFSETQ in the germline V gene. The CDR3 has 15 amino acids. The chain recombines TRBV5-1 with TRBJ1-5, with TRBD1 matching over 9 bases. The clonotype was recovered from a man between 18 and 35 years old in good health. The sequenced material came from stem cell memory CD4+ T cells from blood. The CDR3 spells CASSPGTGNNQPQHF. For the CDR3, the DNA is TGCGCCAGCAGCCCGGGGACAGGGAACAATCAGCCCCAGCATTTT.